The entry that follows covers one T cell receptor (beta chain) sequence. Its antigen specificity is not known. The junction shows a germline mismatch at one end, possibly a read error. This entry is derived from a study of lung T cells in sarcoidosis with Löfgren's syndrome (dated by TCRdb to the late 2010s). As for the study more broadly: Sarcoidosis was characterized as a granulomatous, predominantly pulmonary disease marked by accumulation of CD4+ T cells in bronchoalveolar lavage fluid. The repertoire analyses were focused on Lofgren's syndrome patients. Study-wide findings and limitations: Analysis of alphabeta pairing showed that TRAV12-1 paired preferentially with TRBV2, and the TCRs formed by this pairing showed CDR3 homology. Recognition of a sarcoidosis-associated antigen was only suggested, and the antigen itself remained putative and was not identified. TRAV12-1 and TRBV2 CDR3 motifs were reported to be shared among multiple Löfgren's syndrome patients, suggesting public CD4+ TCR repertoires. Compared with control subjects, Lofgren's syndrome patients were reported to have TRAV12-1 and TRBV2 as the most expanded V gene segments.

The reads were generated on an Illumina MiSeq. TCRdb itself trimmed the public reads at Q25 with fastp, ran MiXCR and retained productive beta chains. Each entry merges the rows of one CDR3 protein and shows their most common DNA and genes. For this sample there are about 63,000 distinct CDR3 sequences; 20% to 25% appear just once. 2% to 2.5% of the sample is held by the ten biggest clonotypes. From its cysteine to its phenylalanine, the CDR3 spans 15 amino acids. The entry retains the CDR3 DNA only, 45 bases that are in frame from base 1. Source material: CD4+ T cells from PBMCs. The sequence joins TRBV12-3 or TRBV12-4 to TRBJ2-3; possibly the D gene is TRBD2, per 6 matching bases. This TCR was sampled from a human donor with sarcoidosis (Löfgren's syndrome or another form), or a control subject (not recorded which). The DNA sequence reads TGTGCCAGCAGCCTCCAGAGGGGAGGCACAGATACGCGGTATTTT. Its protein product is CASSLQRGGTDTRYF.